The rows below give T cell receptor beta chains drawn from one sample of a study of multiple sclerosis patients with progressive multifocal leukoencephalopathy. Method: immunoSEQ multiplex PCR; TCRdb's copy keeps in-frame clones and lacks some. The table lists under 30,000 clones, around 93% of them singletons. Specimen: PBMCs, collected from a patient treated with natalizumab. These receptor sequences come from a man in his thirties or forties with multiple sclerosis. Each CDR3 is given with its conserved first and last residue. Each record gives: V gene, J gene, D gene, CDR3 protein. D genes are given only for firm matches.

v_gene: TRBV7-2; j_gene: TRBJ2-7; d_gene: NA; CDR3aa: CASSPGTPSYEQYF
v_gene: TRBV28; j_gene: TRBJ2-6; d_gene: NA; CDR3aa: CASSSPPGAGANVLTF
v_gene: TRBV7-2; j_gene: TRBJ2-7; d_gene: NA; CDR3aa: CASSLEQGYIEQYF
v_gene: TRBV10-2; j_gene: TRBJ1-1; d_gene: NA; CDR3aa: CASSEPRGTLNTEAFF
v_gene: TRBV19; j_gene: TRBJ2-2; d_gene: NA; CDR3aa: CASSPTGTGELFF
v_gene: TRBV27; j_gene: TRBJ2-5; d_gene: TRBD1; CDR3aa: CASSFGQGGETQYF
v_gene: TRBV2; j_gene: TRBJ2-7; d_gene: NA; CDR3aa: CASRLRGGTYEQYF
v_gene: TRBV19; j_gene: TRBJ1-1; d_gene: NA; CDR3aa: CASSIVRGRGSAEAFF
v_gene: TRBV7-6; j_gene: TRBJ2-3; d_gene: NA; CDR3aa: CASSLVTGQSTDTQYF
v_gene: TRBV5-6; j_gene: TRBJ1-4; d_gene: TRBD1; CDR3aa: CASSWTGANEKLFF
v_gene: TRBV5-1; j_gene: TRBJ2-1; d_gene: NA; CDR3aa: CASSLASASTSSYNEQFF
v_gene: TRBV6-1; j_gene: TRBJ2-3; d_gene: NA; CDR3aa: CASSDGDVTQYF
v_gene: TRBV7-9; j_gene: TRBJ2-3; d_gene: NA; CDR3aa: CASSPTDTQYF
v_gene: TRBV4-1; j_gene: TRBJ2-7; d_gene: TRBD2; CDR3aa: CASSQARAGGTYEQYF
v_gene: TRBV7-9; j_gene: TRBJ1-2; d_gene: NA; CDR3aa: CASSLVIGPGSPSSGYTF
v_gene: TRBV9; j_gene: TRBJ2-1; d_gene: TRBD2; CDR3aa: CASSVSLAGSYNEQFF